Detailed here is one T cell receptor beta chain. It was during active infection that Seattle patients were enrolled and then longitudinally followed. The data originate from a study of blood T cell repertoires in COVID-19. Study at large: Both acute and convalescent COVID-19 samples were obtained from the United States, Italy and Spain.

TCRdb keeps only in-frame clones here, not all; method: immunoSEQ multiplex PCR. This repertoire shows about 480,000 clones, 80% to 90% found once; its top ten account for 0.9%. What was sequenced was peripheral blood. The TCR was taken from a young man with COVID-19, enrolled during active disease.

CDR3 DNA: TGTGCCAGCAGCCCTAGCGGGAGGAACACCGGGGAGCTGTTTTTT. Encoded protein: CASSPSGRNTGELFF. The rearrangement links TRBV7-9 to TRBJ2-2; 10 nucleotides agree with TRBD2. V was pared by 5 bases and J by 1 base, with 1 base of the junction left unmatched. Germline CDR1 is SEHNR and CDR2 is FQNEAQ (reference sequence). The CDR3 loop spans 15 amino acids. Complete variable domain (other parts from reference TRBV7-9 and TRBJ2-2): DTGVSQNPRHKITKRGQNVTFRCDPISEHNRLYWYRQTLGQGPEFLTYFQNEAQLEKSRLLSDRFSAERPKGSFSTLEIQRTEQGDSAMYLCASSPSGRNTGELFFGEGSRLTVL.